This passage covers 25 T cell receptor beta chains from one sample sequenced in a study of post-analysis software for immune sequencing data. Unique molecular identifiers tagged the TCR beta cDNA libraries. TCRdb ran MiXCR on the PCR reads and lists one entry per CDR3 protein. Here the sample spans roughly 670,000 distinct CDR3 sequences, 55% to 60% being singletons. No antigen is known for these receptors. Study findings and constraints: In patients, TRBV5-6, TRBV5-1 and TRBV20-1 belonged to roughly five TRBV segments found more frequently than in controls.

The sequenced sample was blood. These receptors were taken from a girl aged 2-10 years with multiple sclerosis.

CDR3 residues: CSAERSGSNEQFF. As DNA, the CDR3 is TGCAGTGCCGAGAGGTCAGGGAGCAATGAGCAGTTCTTC. The rearrangement links TRBV20-1 to TRBJ2-1; D assignment may be TRBD1 or TRBD2 (5 bases each). CDR3 length: 13 residues. Germline V gene sequence: CDR1 DFQATT, CDR2 SNEGSKA (reference sequence). The germline V and J ends were trimmed by 6 bases and 6 bases, with 15 bases remaining between them.

The genes are TRBV20-1 and TRBJ1-1; D is ambiguous. This CDR3 has 13 residues. CDR1 and CDR2 from the germline V gene are DFQATT and SNEGSKA (reference sequence). V dropped 0 bases and J dropped 5 bases, with 10 bases sitting between them. The CDR3, as DNA: TGCAGTGCTAGAGATCATCTAGGGACTGAAGCTTTCTTT. It yields the protein CSARDHLGTEAFF.

This chain links TRBV7-2 with TRBJ2-3, with 14 nucleotides matching TRBD2. Trimming took 5 bases from V and 4 from J; bases not matched to a gene: 5. Germline values: CDR1 SGHTA, CDR2 FQGNSA. The CDR3 spans 16 residues. CDR3 sequence (DNA): TGTGCCAGCAGCAAACGACTAGCGGGGGGGTCAGATACGCAGTATTTT. Its protein is CASSKRLAGGSDTQYF. Complete variable domain (other parts from reference TRBV7-2 and TRBJ2-3): GAGVSQSPSNKVTEKGKDVELRCDPISGHTALYWYRQSLGQGLEFLIYFQGNSAPDKSGLPSDRFSAERTGGSVSTLTIQRTQQEDSAVYLCASSKRLAGGSDTQYFGPGTRLTVL.

The sample holds one count of this clonotype. This sequence joins TRBV5-1 and TRBJ2-5, with TRBD2 matching over 8 bases. Losses at the gene ends were 3 bases for V and 3 bases for J; bases not matched to a gene: 19. This CDR3 spans 19 amino acids. Germline V gene sequence: CDR1 SGHRS, CDR2 YFSETQ. The CDR3 here is CASSSFIVRRLARKETQYF. For the CDR3, the DNA is TGCGCCAGCAGCTCTTTTATCGTCCGGCGACTAGCGCGCAAAGAGACCCAGTACTTC.

This clonotype was counted between two and nine times. V is TRBV10-2 and J is TRBJ2-1; 9 bases are shared with TRBD2. Trimming removed 4 bases from V and 10 bases from J; junction bases left unmatched: 17. CDR1 is WSHSY and CDR2 is SAAADI in the germline V gene. This CDR3 comprises 17 residues. The DNA of the CDR3 is TGCGCCAGCAGTGTGGGGGCGGGAGGGCCGGTTGGAAGAGAGCAGTTCTTC. Its translation: CASSVGAGGPVGREQFF.

This clonotype was picked up a small number of times. Here the CDR3 DNA reads TGCAGTGCGTCACTAGCGGGATTCTACAATGAGCAGTTCTTC. Protein product: CSASLAGFYNEQFF. The J gene is TRBJ2-1, the V gene TRBV20-1; 10 nucleotides agree with TRBD2. V lost 6 bases and J lost 3; bases outside the gene matches: 5. The CDR3 contains 14 residues. CDR1 is DFQATT and CDR2 is SNEGSKA in the germline V gene (reference sequence).

This rearrangement joins TRBV12-3 or TRBV12-4 to TRBJ2-1; 9 bases are a match to TRBD2. CDR3 size: 14 residues. The ends lost 3 bases at V and 9 bases at J; junction bases unmatched: 6. The CDR3 bases are TGTGCCAGCAGTTTCTTGCGGGAGGGCAGTGAGCAGTTCTTC. Translating gives CASSFLREGSEQFF.

A few counts support this clonotype. This chain joins TRBV3-1 and TRBJ2-7; 7 nucleotides agree with TRBD1. Trimming removed 1 base from V and 3 bases from J; junction bases left unmatched: 3. CDR1 and CDR2 (germline): LGHDT, YNNKEL (reference sequence). The CDR3 has 14 amino acids. CDR3 bases: TGTGCCAGCAGCCAAGTCCGGGACAGCTACGAGCAGTACTTC. Amino acids: CASSQVRDSYEQYF.

This clonotype was found once. The chain carries TRBV5-1 and TRBJ2-1; D uncertain. The ends were cut back, 0 bases at V and 8 bases at J, with 12 bases in the middle. This CDR3 is built from 14 residues. Germline V gene lookup returns CDR1 SGHRS and CDR2 YFSETQ. The CDR3 nucleotides read TGCGCCAGCAGCTTGGGTTCTAAGAGCGATGAGCAGTTCTTC. The encoded protein is CASSLGSKSDEQFF.

The chain has TRBV24-1 and TRBJ1-2; D ambiguous. The CDR3 has 14 amino acids. The germline CDR1 and CDR2 sequences are KGHDR and SFDVKD. Between the trimmed V and J ends, which lost 4 bases and 4 bases, there was a span of 12 bases. CDR3 in DNA: TGTGCCACCAGTGACACAAGGACGCCCTATGGCTACACCTTC. This codes for CATSDTRTPYGYTF.

The rearrangement links TRBV24-1 to TRBJ2-1; TRBD1 is a possible D gene (6 bases). Trimming pared 2 bases from V and 5 bases from J, leaving 15 bases between. The CDR3 runs to 16 residues. In germline, CDR1 is KGHDR, CDR2 SFDVKD. The CDR3: CATSDSGQPRNNEQFF. CDR3 bases: TGTGCCACCAGTGATTCTGGACAGCCGAGAAACAATGAGCAGTTCTTC.

This clonotype has a handful of counts. At one end the junction does not follow the germline gene, possibly because of a read error. CDR3 coding DNA: TGTGCCGGCAGTTTATCCCCCCTAGTACCCCCTGAGACCCAGTACTTC. Residues: CAGSLSPLVPPETQYF. The chain links TRBV12-3 or TRBV12-4 to TRBJ2-7; D gene uncertain. With the DNA end fitting TRBJ2-5 better, the J assignment may be wrong. The CDR3 runs to 16 residues.

The CDR3 DNA reads TGTGCCAGCAGCTTAGGAGGGACTAGCGGGGACAGGAGCCTAACCTACGAGCAGTACTTC. It codes for CASSLGGTSGDRSLTYEQYF. The rearrangement joins TRBV7-8 to TRBJ2-7, with 13 bases identical to TRBD2. The CDR3 loop spans 20 amino acids. The germline V gene has CDR1 SGHVS and CDR2 FQNEAQ. Trimming took 1 base from V and 2 from J; bases not matched to a gene: 14.

The count of this clonotype is one. This chain joins TRBV6-5 and TRBJ2-1, with 7 bases matching TRBD2. V trimming: 2 bases; J trimming: 8 bases; junction bases outside the gene matches: 18. Germline CDR1 is MNHEY and CDR2 is SVGAGI. This CDR3 contains 18 residues. The CDR3 bases are TGTGCCAGCAGTTACGGAGGAAGGCTCGTCACCGGGAGGTATGAGCAGTTCTTC. Its translation: CASSYGGRLVTGRYEQFF.

The V gene is TRBV20-1, the J gene TRBJ2-1; the D gene is possibly TRBD2 (6 bases). Germline V gene lookup returns CDR1 DFQATT and CDR2 SNEGSKA (reference sequence). V lost 6 bases and J 5 bases, leaving 20 bases between the germline ends. The CDR3 spans 15 residues. The CDR3 nucleotides are TGCAGTGCCCCCATGGCGGGGCGAACGGACAATGAGCAGTTCTTC. Its protein is CSAPMAGRTDNEQFF.

The chain carries TRBV12-3 or TRBV12-4 and TRBJ2-5; D unresolved. CDR3 length equals 15 residues. The V end was cut by 6 bases, the J end by 2 bases, with 16 bases between. The CDR3 DNA is TGTGCCAGCAGGCATCCTTACGAAGTACAAGAGACCCAGTACTTC. Protein sequence: CASRHPYEVQETQYF.

V usage is TRBV4-1 and J usage is TRBJ2-6, with TRBD1 as a possible D gene (5 bases). This CDR3 comprises 15 residues. V lost 3 bases and J lost 2, with 8 bases in between. Germline assignment: CDR1 MGHRA and CDR2 YSYEKL. The CDR3 sequence is CASSQQGAGANVLTF. In DNA, the CDR3 is TGCGCCAGCAGCCAGCAGGGTGCTGGGGCCAACGTCCTGACTTTC.

V and J are TRBV5-1 and TRBJ2-7; D perhaps matches TRBD1 (6 bases). The germline CDR1 and CDR2 sequences are SGHRS and YFSETQ. The CDR3 spans 17 residues. The germline V and J ends were trimmed by 4 bases and 2 bases, with 22 bases remaining between them. CDR3 region: CASSRSQGIGIPYEQYF. DNA for the CDR3: TGCGCCAGCAGCCGCTCACAGGGAATCGGGATTCCCTACGAGCAGTACTTC.

V usage is TRBV29-1 and J usage is TRBJ2-3; TRBD1 matches 7 bases. This CDR3 contains 13 residues. V lost 6 bases, J lost 3 bases, and 6 bases stayed unmatched. CDR1 and CDR2 from the germline V gene are SQVTM and ANQGSEA. This CDR3 reads CSVPGQTTDTQYF. CDR3 nucleotides: TGCAGCGTACCGGGACAGACGACAGATACGCAGTATTTT.

The chain links TRBV6-1 to TRBJ1-2; a weak D match, TRBD1 (5 bases). This CDR3 has 16 amino acids. Trimming took 4 bases from V and 4 from J, leaving 19 bases between them. Per the germline V gene, CDR1 is MNHNS and CDR2 is SASEGT. The CDR3 loop reads CASSGTRAGRGYGYTF. The CDR3, as DNA: TGTGCCAGCAGTGGGACGAGAGCGGGGCGCGGCTATGGCTACACCTTC.

This clonotype was seen a few times. One junction end disagrees with the germline gene, perhaps due to a read error. This chain connects TRBV29-1 to TRBJ2-3, with a possible D match to TRBD1 (6 bases). Germline V lookup: CDR1 SQVTM, CDR2 ANQGSEA. This CDR3 has 14 amino acids. The CDR3, as DNA: TGCAGCGTTGGACGGGACACTAGAGTAGATACGCGGTATTTT. Translation gives CSVGRDTRVDTRYF.

This clonotype was found once. The V call is TRBV20-1, the J call TRBJ1-5; 9 bases align to TRBD1. This CDR3 has 15 residues. The germline V gene has CDR1 DFQATT and CDR2 SNEGSKA (reference sequence). V lost 6 bases, J lost 0 bases, and 6 bases stayed unmatched. The CDR3 sequence is CSARTGASSNQPQHF. The CDR3 DNA reads as TGCAGTGCGAGGACAGGGGCTTCTAGCAATCAGCCCCAGCATTTT.

This clonotype occurred a few times. V gene TRBV12-3 or TRBV12-4 combines with J gene TRBJ1-2; D is possibly TRBD1 (5 bases). V was pared by 5 bases and J by 9 bases, with 19 bases between. The CDR3 loop spans 14 amino acids. The CDR3, as DNA: TGTGCCAGCAGTCCCCCCCGAGGGGCAATAAGCTACACCTTC. Encoded protein: CASSPPRGAISYTF.

In this sample, this clonotype turned up a few times. This chain connects TRBV6-6 to TRBJ1-4, with TRBD1 matching over 10 bases. This CDR3 region has 14 residues. Germline CDR1 reads MNHNY; CDR2 reads SVGAGI (reference sequence). The V segment lost 6 bases and the J segment 8 bases; nucleotides outside the gene matches: 6. CDR3 DNA sequence: TGTGCCAGCAGGCGGGACAGGGGAGGGGAAAAACTGTTTTTT. It is translated as CASRRDRGGEKLFF.

The V gene is TRBV7-2, the J gene TRBJ2-3; 8 bases match TRBD1. The CDR3 runs 15 residues. Germline trimming cut 2 bases from V and 2 bases from J; bases unmatched to any gene: 3. CDR1 and CDR2 from the germline V gene are SGHTA and FQGNSA. The CDR3 is CASSLPTGATDTQYF. In nucleotides, the CDR3 is TGTGCCAGCAGCTTACCGACAGGGGCCACAGATACGCAGTATTTT.